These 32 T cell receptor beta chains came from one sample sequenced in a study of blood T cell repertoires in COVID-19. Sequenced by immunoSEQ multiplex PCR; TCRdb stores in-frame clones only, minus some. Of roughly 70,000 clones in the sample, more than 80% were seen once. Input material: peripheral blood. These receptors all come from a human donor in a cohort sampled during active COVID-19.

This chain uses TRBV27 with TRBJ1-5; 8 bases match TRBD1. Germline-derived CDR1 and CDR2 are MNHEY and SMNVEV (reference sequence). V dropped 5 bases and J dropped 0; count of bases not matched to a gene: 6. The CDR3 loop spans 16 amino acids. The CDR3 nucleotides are TGTGCCAGCAGTCCAAGGGACAGGAATAGCAATCAGCCCCAGCATTTT. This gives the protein CASSPRDRNSNQPQHF.

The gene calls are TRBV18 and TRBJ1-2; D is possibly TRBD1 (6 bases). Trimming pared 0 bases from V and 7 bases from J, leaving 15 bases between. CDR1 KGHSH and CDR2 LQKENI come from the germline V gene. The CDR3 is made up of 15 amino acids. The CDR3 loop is CASSPPRGGVGGYTF. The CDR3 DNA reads TGTGCCAGCTCACCACCGAGGGGGGGCGTAGGTGGCTACACCTTC.

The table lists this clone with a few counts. CDR3 sequence (DNA): TGTGCCAGCACCCCTGCTGGCCGTAATTCACCCCTCCACTTT. It is translated as CASTPAGRNSPLHF. The chain recombines TRBV5-6 with TRBJ1-6; D unresolved. The V end lost 6 bases, the J end lost 6 bases, and 13 bases lay between the germline ends. Germline-derived CDR1 and CDR2 are SGHDT and YYEEEE. This CDR3 has 14 residues.

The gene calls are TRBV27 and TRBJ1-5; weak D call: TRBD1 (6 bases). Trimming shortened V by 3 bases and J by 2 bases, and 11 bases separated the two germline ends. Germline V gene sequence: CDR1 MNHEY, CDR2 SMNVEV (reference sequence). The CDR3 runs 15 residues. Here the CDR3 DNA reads TGTGCCAGCAGTTTTGGGGCAGGGGGCAATCAGCCCCAGCATTTT. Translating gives CASSFGAGGNQPQHF.

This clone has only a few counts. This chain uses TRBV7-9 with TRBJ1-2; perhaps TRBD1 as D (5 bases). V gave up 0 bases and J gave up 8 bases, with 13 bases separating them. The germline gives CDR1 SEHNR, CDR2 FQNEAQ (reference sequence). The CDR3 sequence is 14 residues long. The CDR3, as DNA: TGTGCCAGCAGCTTAGCGGAGGGGCCGGGAGGCTACACCTTC. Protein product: CASSLAEGPGGYTF.

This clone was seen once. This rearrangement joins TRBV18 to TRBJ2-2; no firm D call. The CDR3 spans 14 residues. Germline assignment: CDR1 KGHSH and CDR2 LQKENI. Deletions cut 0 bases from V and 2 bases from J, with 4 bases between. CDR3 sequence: CASSPPSNTGELFF. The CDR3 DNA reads TGTGCCAGCTCACCACCCTCTAACACCGGGGAGCTGTTTTTT.

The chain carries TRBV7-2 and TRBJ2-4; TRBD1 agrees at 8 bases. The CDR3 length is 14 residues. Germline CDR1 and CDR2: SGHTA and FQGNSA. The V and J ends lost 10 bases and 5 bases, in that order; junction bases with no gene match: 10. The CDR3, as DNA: TGTGCCACCACCCTCAGGGGGCTCGAAAACATTCAGTACTTC. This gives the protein CATTLRGLENIQYF.

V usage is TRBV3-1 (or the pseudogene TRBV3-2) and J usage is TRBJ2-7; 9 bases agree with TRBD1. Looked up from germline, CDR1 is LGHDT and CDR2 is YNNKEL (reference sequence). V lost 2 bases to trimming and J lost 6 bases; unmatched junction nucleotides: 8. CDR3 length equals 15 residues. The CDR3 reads CASSQTGQGQGEQYF. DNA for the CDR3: TGTGCCAGCAGCCAAACCGGACAGGGACAGGGCGAGCAGTACTTC.

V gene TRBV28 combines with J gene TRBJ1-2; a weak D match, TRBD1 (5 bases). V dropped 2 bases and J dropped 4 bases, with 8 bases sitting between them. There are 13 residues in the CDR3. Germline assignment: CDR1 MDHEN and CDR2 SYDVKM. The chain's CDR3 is CASSLDSFYGYTF. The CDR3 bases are TGTGCCAGCAGTTTAGACAGCTTCTATGGCTACACCTTC.

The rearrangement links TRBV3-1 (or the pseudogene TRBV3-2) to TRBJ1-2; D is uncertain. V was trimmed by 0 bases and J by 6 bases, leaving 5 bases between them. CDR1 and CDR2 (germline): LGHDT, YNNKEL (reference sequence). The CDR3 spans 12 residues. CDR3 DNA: TGTGCCAGCAGCCAAGATGTCAATGGCTACACCTTC. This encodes CASSQDVNGYTF.

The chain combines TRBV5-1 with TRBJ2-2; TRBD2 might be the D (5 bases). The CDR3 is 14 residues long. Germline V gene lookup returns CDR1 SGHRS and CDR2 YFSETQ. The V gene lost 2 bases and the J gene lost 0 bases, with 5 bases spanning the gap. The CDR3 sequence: CASSLLANTGELFF. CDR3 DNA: TGCGCCAGCAGCTTACTAGCGAACACCGGGGAGCTGTTTTTT.

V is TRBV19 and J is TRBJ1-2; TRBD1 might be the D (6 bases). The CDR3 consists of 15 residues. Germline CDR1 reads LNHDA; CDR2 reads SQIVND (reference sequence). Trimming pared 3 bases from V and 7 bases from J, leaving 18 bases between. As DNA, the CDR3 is TGTGCCAGTAGTATTGGAGACAGGCGATCAACTGGCTACACCTTC. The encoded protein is CASSIGDRRSTGYTF.

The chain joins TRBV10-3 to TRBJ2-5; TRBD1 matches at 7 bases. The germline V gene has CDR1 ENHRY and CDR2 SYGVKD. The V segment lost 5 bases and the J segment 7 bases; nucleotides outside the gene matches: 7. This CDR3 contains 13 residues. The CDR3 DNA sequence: TGTGCCATCAGTCCGACAGGGATAGGGACCCAGTACTTC. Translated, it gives CAISPTGIGTQYF.

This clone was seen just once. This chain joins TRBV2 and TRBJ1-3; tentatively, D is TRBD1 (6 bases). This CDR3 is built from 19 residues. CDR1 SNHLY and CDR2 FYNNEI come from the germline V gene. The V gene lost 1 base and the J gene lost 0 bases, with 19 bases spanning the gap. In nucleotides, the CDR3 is TGTGCCAGCAGTGAAGGACTGGGGTGGGGGCGTCTCTCTGGAAACACCATATATTTT. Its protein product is CASSEGLGWGRLSGNTIYF.

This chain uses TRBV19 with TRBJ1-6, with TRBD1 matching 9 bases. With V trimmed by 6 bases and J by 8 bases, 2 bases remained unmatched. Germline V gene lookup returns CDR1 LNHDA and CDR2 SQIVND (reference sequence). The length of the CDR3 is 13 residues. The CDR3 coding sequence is TGTGCCAGTAGGGGACAGGGAGATTCACCCCTCCACTTT. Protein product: CASRGQGDSPLHF.

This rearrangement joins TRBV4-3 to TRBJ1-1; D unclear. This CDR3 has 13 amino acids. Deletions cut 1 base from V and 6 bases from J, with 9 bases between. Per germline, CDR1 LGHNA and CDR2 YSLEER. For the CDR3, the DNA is TGCGCCAGCAGCCAAGCAGGTTTTGCTGAAGCTTTCTTT. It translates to CASSQAGFAEAFF.

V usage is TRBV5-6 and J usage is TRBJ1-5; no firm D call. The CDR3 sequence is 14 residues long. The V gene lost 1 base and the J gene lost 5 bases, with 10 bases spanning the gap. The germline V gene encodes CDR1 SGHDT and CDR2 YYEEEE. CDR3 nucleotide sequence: TGTGCCAGCAGCTTGTACCGAGTAGATCAGCCCCAGCATTTT. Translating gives CASSLYRVDQPQHF.

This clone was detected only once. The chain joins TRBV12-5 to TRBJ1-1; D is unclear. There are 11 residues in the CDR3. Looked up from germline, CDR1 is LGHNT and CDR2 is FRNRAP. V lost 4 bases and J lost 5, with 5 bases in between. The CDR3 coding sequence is TGTGCTAGTGGTTCGTCTACTGAAGCTTTCTTT. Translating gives CASGSSTEAFF.

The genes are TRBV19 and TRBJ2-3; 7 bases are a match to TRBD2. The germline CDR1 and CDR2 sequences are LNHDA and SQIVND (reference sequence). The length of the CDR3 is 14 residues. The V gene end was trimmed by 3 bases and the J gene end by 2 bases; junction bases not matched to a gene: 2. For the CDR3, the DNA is TGTGCCAGTAGTATCGGGACTATCACAGATACGCAGTATTTT. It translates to CASSIGTITDTQYF. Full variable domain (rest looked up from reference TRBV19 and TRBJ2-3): DGGITQSPKYLFRKEGQNVTLSCEQNLNHDAMYWYRQDPGQGLRLIYYSQIVNDFQKGDIAEGYSVSREKKESFPLTVTSAQKNPTAFYLCASSIGTITDTQYFGPGTRLTVL.

The CDR3 here is CASSSGTGAQPQHF. The CDR3 DNA follows: TGTGCCAGCAGCTCCGGGACAGGGGCTCAGCCCCAGCATTTT. V and J are TRBV7-2 and TRBJ1-5, with 10 bases aligning to TRBD1. Germline CDR1 reads SGHTA; CDR2 reads FQGNSA. V lost 4 bases to trimming and J lost 6 bases; unmatched junction nucleotides: 3. The CDR3 covers 14 residues.

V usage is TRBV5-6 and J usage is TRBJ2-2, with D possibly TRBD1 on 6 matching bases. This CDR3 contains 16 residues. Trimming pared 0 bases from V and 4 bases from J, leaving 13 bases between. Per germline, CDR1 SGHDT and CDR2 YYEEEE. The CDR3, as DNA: TGTGCCAGCAGCTTGGCCAGGGGCGCGGGCACCGGGGAGCTGTTTTTT. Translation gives CASSLARGAGTGELFF.

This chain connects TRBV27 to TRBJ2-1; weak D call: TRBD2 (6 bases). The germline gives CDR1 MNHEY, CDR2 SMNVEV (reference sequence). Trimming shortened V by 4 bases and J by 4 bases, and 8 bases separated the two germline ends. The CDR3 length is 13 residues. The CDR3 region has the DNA TGTGCCAGCAGTTCGGGACTTTACAATGAGCAGTTCTTC. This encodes CASSSGLYNEQFF.

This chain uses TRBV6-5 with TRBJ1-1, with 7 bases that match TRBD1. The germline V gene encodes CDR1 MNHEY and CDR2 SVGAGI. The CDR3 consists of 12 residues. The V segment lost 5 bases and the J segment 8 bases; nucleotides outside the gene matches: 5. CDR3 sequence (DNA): TGTGCCAGCAGTCCGCCGACAGGGGAAGCTTTCTTT. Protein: CASSPPTGEAFF.

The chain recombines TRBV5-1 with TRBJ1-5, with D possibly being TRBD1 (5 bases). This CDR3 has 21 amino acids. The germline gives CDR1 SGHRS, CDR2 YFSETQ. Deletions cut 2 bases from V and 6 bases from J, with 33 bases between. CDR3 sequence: CASSFPPGSKRQRPETQPQHF. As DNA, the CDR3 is TGCGCCAGCAGCTTTCCCCCCGGGTCGAAACGACAGAGACCCGAAACTCAGCCCCAGCATTTT.

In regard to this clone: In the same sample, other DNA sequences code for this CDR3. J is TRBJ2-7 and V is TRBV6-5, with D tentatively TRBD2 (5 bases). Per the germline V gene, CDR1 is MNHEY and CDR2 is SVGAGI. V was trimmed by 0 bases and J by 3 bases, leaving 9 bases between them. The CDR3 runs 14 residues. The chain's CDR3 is CASSYSKAGYEQYF. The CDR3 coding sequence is TGTGCCAGCAGTTACTCGAAGGCGGGCTACGAGCAGTACTTC.

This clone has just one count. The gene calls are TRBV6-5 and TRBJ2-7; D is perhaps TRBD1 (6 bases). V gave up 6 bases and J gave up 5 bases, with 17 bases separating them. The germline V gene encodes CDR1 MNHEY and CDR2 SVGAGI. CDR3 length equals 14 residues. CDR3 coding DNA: TGTGCCAGCAGGGGATACGGACAGTTTGACGAGCAGTACTTC. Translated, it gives CASRGYGQFDEQYF.

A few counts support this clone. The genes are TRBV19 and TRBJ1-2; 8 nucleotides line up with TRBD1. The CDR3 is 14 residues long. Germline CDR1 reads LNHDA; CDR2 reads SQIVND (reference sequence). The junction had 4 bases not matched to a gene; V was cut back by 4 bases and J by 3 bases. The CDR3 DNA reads TGTGCCAGTAGTACCGGGGACAGGTACTATGGCTACACCTTC. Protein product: CASSTGDRYYGYTF. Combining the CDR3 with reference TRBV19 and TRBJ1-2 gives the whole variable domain DGGITQSPKYLFRKEGQNVTLSCEQNLNHDAMYWYRQDPGQGLRLIYYSQIVNDFQKGDIAEGYSVSREKKESFPLTVTSAQKNPTAFYLCASSTGDRYYGYTFGSGTRLTVV.

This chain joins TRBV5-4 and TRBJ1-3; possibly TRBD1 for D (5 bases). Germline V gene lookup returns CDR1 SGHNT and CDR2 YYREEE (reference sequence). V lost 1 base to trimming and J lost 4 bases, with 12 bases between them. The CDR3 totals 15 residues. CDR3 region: CASSLQGGRGNTIYF. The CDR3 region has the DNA TGTGCCAGCAGCTTGCAGGGTGGGCGGGGAAACACCATATATTTT.

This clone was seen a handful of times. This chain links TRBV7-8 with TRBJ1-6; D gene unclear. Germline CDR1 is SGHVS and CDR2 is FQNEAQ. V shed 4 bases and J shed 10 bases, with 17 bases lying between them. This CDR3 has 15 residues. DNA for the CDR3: TGTGCCAGCAGCTCCGAAGCCGCAAACGGGTCACCCCTCCACTTT. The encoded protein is CASSSEAANGSPLHF.

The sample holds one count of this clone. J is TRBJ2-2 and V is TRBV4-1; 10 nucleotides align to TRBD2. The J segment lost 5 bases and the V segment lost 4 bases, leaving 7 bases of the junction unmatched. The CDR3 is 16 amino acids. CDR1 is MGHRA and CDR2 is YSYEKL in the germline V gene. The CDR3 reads CASSPERGGRTGELFF. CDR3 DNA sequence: TGCGCCAGCAGCCCCGAGCGGGGGGGCCGGACCGGGGAGCTGTTTTTT.

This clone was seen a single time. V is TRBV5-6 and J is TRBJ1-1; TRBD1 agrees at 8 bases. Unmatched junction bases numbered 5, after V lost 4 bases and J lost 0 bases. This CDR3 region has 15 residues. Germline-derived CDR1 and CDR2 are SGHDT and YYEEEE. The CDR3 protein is CASSPRDRLNTEAFF. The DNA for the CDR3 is TGTGCCAGCAGCCCGCGGGACAGGTTGAACACTGAAGCTTTCTTT.

The CDR3, as DNA: TGTGCCAGCAGCTTAGAGACTAGCACAGATACGCAGTATTTT. Translation: CASSLETSTDTQYF. J is TRBJ2-3 and V is TRBV7-9; D is uncertain. Germline CDR1 reads SEHNR; CDR2 reads FQNEAQ (reference sequence). V lost 1 base and J lost 0, with 5 bases in between. The CDR3 totals 14 residues.